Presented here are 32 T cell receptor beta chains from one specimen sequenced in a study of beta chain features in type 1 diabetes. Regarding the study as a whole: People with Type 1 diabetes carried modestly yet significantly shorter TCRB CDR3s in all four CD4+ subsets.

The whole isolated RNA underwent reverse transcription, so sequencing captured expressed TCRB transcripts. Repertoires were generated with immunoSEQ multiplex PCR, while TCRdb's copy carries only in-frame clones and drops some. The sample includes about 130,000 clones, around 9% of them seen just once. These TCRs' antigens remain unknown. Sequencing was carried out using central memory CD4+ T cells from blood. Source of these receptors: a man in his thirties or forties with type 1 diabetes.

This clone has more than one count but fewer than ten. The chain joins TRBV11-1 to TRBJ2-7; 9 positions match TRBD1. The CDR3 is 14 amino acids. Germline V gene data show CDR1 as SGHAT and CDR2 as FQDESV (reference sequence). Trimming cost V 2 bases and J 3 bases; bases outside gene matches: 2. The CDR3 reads CASSLPGQGYEQYF. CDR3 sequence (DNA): TGTGCCAGCAGCTTACCGGGACAGGGCTACGAGCAGTACTTC.

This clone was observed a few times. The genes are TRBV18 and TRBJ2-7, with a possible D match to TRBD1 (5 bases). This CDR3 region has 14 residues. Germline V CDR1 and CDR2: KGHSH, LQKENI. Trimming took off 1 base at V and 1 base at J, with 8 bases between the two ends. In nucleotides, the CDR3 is TGTGCCAGCTCACCACAAGGGGCGTCCTACGAGCAGTACTTC. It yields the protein CASSPQGASYEQYF.

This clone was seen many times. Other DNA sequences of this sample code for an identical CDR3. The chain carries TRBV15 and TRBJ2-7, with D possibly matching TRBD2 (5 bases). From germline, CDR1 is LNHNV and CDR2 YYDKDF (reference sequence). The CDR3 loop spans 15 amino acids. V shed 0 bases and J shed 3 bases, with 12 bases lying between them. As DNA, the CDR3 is TGTGCCACCAGCAGAGACCCTGGAGGTAGCTACGAGCAGTACTTC. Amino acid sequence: CATSRDPGGSYEQYF.

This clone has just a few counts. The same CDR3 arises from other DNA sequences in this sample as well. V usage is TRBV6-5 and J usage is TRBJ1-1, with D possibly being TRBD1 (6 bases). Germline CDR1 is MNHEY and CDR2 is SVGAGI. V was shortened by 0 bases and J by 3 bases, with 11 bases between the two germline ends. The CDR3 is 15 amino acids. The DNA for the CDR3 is TGTGCCAGCAGTTACTCGCGGACAGCTGACACTGAAGCTTTCTTT. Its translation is CASSYSRTADTEAFF.

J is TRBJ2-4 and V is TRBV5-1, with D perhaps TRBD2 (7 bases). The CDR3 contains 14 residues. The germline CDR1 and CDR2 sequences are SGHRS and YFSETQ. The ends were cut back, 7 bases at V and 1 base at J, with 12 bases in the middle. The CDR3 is CASPRGGAKNIQYF. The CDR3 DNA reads TGCGCCAGCCCCAGGGGAGGGGCCAAAAACATTCAGTACTTC. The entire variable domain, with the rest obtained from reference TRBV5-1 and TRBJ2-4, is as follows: KAGVTQTPRYLIKTRGQQVTLSCSPISGHRSVSWYQQTPGQGLQFLFEYFSETQRNKGNFPGRFSGRQFSNSRSEMNVSTLELGDSALYLCASPRGGAKNIQYFGAGTRLSVL.

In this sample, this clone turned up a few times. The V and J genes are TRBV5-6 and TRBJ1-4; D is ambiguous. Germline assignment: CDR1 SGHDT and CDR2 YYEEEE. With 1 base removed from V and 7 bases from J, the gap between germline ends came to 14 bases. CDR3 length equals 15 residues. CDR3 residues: CASSLMKGSGEKLFF. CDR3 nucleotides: TGTGCCAGCAGCTTGATGAAAGGATCGGGTGAAAAACTGTTTTTT.

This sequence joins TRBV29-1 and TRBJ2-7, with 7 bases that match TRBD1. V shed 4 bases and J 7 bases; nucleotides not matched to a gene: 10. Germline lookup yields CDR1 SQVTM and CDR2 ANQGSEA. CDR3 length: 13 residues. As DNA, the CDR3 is TGCAGCGTTGTAGAAGGGGGCCAGGGGGAGCAGTACTTC. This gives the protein CSVVEGGQGEQYF.

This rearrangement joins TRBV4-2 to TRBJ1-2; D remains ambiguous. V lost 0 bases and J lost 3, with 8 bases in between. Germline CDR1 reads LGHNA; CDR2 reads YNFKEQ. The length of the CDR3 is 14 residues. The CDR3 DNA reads TGTGCCAGCAGCCAAGATGACGGGGACTATGGCTACACCTTC. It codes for CASSQDDGDYGYTF.

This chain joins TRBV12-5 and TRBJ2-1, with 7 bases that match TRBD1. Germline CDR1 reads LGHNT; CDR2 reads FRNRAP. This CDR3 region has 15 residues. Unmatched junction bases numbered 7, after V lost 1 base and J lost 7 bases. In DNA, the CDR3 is TGTGCTAGTGGTTTGGACCAGGGGGAGCATAATGAGCAGTTCTTC. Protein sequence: CASGLDQGEHNEQFF. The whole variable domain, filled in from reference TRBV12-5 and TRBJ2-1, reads DARVTQTPRHKVTEMGQEVTMRCQPILGHNTVFWYRQTMMQGLELLAYFRNRAPLDDSGMPKDRFSAEMPDATLATLKIQPSEPRDSAVYFCASGLDQGEHNEQFFGPGTRLTVL.

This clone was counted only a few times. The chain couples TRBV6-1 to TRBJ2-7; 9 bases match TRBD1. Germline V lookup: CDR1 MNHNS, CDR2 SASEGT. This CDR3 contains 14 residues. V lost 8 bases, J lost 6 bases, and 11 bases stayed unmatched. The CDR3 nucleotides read TGTGCCAGCTCCTCCGGGACAGGGTCGGGCGAGCAGTACTTC. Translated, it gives CASSSGTGSGEQYF.

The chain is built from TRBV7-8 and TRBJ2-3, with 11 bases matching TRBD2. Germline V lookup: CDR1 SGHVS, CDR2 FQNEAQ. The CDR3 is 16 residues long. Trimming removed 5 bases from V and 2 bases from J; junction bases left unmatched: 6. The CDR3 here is CASSATSGGTTDTQYF. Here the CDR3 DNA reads TGTGCCAGCAGCGCAACTAGCGGGGGAACCACAGATACGCAGTATTTT.

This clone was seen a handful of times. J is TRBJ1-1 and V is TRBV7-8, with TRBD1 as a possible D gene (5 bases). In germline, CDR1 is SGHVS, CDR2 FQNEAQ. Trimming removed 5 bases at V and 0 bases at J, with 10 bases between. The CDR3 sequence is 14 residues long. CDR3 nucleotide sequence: TGTGCCAGCAGCGCAGGGATCCTGAACACTGAAGCTTTCTTT. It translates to CASSAGILNTEAFF.

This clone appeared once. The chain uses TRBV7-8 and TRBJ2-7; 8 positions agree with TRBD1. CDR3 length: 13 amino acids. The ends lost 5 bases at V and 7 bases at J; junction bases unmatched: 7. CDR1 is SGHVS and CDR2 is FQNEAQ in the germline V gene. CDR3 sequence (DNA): TGTGCCAGCAGCCTGGACAGGGTGTGGGAGCAGTACTTC. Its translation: CASSLDRVWEQYF.

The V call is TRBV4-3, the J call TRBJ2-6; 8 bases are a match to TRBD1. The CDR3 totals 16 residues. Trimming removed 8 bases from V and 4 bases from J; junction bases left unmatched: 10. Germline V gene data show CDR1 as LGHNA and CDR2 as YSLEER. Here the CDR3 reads CASGPGQASGANVLTF. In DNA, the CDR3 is TGCGCCAGCGGACCGGGACAGGCGTCGGGGGCCAACGTCCTGACTTTC.

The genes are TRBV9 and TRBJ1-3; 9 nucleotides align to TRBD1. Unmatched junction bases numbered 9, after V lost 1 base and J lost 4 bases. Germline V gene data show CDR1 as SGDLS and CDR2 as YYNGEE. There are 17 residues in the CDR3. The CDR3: CASSVSWGGQGGNTIYF. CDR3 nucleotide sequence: TGTGCCAGCAGCGTATCTTGGGGGGGACAGGGAGGAAACACCATATATTTT.

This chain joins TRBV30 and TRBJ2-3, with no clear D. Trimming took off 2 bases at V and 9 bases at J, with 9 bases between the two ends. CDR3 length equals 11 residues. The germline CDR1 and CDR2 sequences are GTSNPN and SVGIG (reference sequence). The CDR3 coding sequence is TGTGCCTGGAGTAACTCCGCAACGCAGTATTTT. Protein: CAWSNSATQYF.

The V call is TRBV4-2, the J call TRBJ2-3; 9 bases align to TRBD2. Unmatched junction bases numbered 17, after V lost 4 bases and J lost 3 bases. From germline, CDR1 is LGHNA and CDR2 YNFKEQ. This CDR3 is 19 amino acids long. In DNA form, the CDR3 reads TGTGCCAGCAGCCCACGGGGTGGGAGGAGCGGGGGGATGACAGATACGCAGTATTTT. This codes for CASSPRGGRSGGMTDTQYF.

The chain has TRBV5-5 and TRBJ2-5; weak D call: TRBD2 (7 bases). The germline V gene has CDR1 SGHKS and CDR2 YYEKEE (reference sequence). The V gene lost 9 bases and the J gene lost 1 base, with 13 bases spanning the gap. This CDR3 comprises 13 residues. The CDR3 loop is CATGRGGQETQYF. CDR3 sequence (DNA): TGTGCCACGGGAAGGGGGGGCCAAGAGACCCAGTACTTC.

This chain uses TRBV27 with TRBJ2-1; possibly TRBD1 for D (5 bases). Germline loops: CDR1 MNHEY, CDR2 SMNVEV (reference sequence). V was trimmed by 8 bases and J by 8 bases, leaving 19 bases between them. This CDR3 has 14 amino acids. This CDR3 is CASAIQDPFHEQFF. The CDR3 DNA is TGTGCCAGCGCGATACAGGATCCCTTCCATGAGCAGTTCTTC.

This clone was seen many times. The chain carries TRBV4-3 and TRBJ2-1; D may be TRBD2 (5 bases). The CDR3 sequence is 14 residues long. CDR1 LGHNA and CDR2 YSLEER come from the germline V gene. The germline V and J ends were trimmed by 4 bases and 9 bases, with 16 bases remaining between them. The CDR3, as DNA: TGCGCCAGCAGCCTAGAGCCGAGAGGAGGTGAGCAGTTCTTC. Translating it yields CASSLEPRGGEQFF.

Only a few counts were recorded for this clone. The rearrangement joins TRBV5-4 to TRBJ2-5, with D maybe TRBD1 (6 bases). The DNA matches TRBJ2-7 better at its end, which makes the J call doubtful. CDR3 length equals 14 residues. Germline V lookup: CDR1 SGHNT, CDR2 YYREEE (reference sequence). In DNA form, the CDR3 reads TGTGCCAGCAGCTTGAGACAGGAGACCTACGAGCAGTACTTC. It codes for CASSLRQETYEQYF.

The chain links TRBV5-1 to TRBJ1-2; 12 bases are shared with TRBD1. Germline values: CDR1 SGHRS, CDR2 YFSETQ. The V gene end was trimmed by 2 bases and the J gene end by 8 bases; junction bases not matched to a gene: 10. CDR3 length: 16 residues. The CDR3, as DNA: TGCGCCAGCAGCTTCGATTTGGGACAGGGGGCGCAGGGCTACACCTTC. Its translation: CASSFDLGQGAQGYTF.

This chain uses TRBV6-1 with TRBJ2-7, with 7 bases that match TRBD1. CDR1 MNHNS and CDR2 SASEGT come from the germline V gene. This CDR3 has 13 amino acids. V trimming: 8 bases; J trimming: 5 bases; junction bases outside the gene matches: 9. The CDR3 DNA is TGTGCCAGCGCTCAGACAGGGCTGAACGAGCAGTACTTC. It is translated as CASAQTGLNEQYF.

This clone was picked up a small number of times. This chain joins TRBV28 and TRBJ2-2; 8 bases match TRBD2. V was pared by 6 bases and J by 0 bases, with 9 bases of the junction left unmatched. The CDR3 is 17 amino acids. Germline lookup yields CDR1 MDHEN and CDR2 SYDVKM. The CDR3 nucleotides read TGTGCCAGCAGAATTGATTTGACTAGCGCGAACACCGGGGAGCTGTTTTTT. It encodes CASRIDLTSANTGELFF. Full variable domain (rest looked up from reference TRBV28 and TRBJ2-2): DVKVTQSSRYLVKRTGEKVFLECVQDMDHENMFWYRQDPGLGLRLIYFSYDVKMKEKGDIPEGYSVSREKKERFSLILESASTNQTSMYLCASRIDLTSANTGELFFGEGSRLTVL.

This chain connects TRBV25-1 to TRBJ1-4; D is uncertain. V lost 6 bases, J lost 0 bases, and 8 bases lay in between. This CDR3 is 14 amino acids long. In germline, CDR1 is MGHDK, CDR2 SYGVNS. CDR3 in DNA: TGTGCCAGCAGAAGCCCTGCAACTAATGAAAAACTGTTTTTT. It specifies CASRSPATNEKLFF.

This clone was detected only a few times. CDR3 DNA sequence: TGTGCCAGCAGCAAGGTTCAGGGACCCCAGCATTTT. It encodes CASSKVQGPQHF. This chain joins TRBV7-2 and TRBJ1-5; D is possibly TRBD1 (5 bases). The CDR3 is 12 residues long. Deletions cut 5 bases from V and 10 bases from J, with 12 bases between. From germline, CDR1 is SGHTA and CDR2 FQGNSA.

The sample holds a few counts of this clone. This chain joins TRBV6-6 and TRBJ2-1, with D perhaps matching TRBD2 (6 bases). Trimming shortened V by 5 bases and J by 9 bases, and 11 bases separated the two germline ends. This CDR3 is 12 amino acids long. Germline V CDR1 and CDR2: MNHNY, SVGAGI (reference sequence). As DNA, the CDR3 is TGTGCCAGCAGTCGGCTGGGGGGTGAGCAGTTCTTC. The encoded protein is CASSRLGGEQFF.

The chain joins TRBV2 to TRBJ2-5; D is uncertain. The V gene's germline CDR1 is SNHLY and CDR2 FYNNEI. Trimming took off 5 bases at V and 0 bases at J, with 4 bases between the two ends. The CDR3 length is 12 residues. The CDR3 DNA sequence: TGTGCCAGCAGTCCCAACCAAGAGACCCAGTACTTC. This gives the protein CASSPNQETQYF.

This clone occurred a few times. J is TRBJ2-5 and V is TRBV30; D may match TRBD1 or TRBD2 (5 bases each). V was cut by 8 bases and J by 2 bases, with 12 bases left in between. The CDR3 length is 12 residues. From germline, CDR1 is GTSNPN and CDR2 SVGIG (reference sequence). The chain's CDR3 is CAGTRAQETQYF. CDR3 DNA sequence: TGTGCCGGGACGCGGGCGCAAGAGACCCAGTACTTC.

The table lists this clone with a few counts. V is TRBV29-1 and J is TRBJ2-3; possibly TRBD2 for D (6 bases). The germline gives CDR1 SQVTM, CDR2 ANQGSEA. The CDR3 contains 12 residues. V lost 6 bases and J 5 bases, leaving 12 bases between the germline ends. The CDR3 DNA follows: TGCAGCGTCTCCGCCGGGGGAGATACGCAGTATTTT. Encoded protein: CSVSAGGDTQYF.

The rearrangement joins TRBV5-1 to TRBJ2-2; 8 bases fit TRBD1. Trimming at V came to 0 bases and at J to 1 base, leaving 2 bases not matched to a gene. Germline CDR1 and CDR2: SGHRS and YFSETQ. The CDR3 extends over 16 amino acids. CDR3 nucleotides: TGCGCCAGCAGCTTGGTCGGGACAGGGAACACCGGGGAGCTGTTTTTT. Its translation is CASSLVGTGNTGELFF.

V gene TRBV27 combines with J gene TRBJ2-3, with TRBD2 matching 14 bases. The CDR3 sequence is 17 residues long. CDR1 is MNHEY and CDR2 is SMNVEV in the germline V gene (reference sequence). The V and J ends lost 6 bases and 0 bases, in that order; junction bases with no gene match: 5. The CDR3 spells CASSRLAGGTSTDTQYF. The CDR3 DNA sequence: TGTGCCAGCAGCCGACTAGCGGGGGGGACTAGCACAGATACGCAGTATTTT.